This T cell receptor (beta chain) was observed in a study of blood T cell repertoires in COVID-19 (dated by TCRdb to about 2020). As for the study more broadly: Collaborator samples came from the United States, Italy and Spain and covered acute and convalescent phases of COVID-19. The prospective study material was composed of cDNA or gDNA derived from T cells, B-cell-depleted T cells, or PBMCs. Deeply sampled blood TCRbeta repertoires from subjects exposed to, actively infected with, or recovered from COVID-19 were included in the dataset. The repertoires were made available in a free public database intended to serve as a resource for research on the immune response to SARS-CoV-2. Samples were obtained from the ongoing ImmuneRACE study (first 160 participants) and from over 1,000 subjects provided by 6 global collaborators. Sample metadata almost always included a de-identified subject ID, COVID-19 status, age in years and sex. Where available, HLA class I and class II types were obtained from metadata supplied by the sample provider rather than from assay-based typing. On the study overall, not on this receptor specifically: The amount of clinical and demographic metadata varied by source and participant and was provided uncurated.

TCRbeta CDR3 regions were amplified from genomic DNA using the immunoSEQ Assay, a bias-controlled multiplex PCR. As for the original processing: Nucleated cell counts per sample were estimated from amplification of reference gene primers within the assay. To quantify the absolute abundance of each unique TCRbeta CDR3 rearrangement, sequence reads were collapsed and filtered. For each sample, productive Simpson clonality was calculated by taking the square root of Simpson's diversity index across productive rearrangements. Imported from immuneACCESS, the table was reduced by TCRdb to in-frame sequences with V and J called. These copies leave out some clones; in studies compared against another copy, an unresolved V gene accounts for under half, and the cause of the remainder is not known. D and trimming come from the DNA, and the V and J calls and clone size come from that table. The sample yields nearly 250,000 clones; about 82% were counted once. About 8.2% of the sample belongs to the ten largest clones.

In the case of this clone: What this receptor recognizes is not known. No base qualities exist here, and no much larger clone lies one base off it.

Enrolling through a virtual design, the prospective study's participants ranged in age from roughly 18 to 89 years and lived across more than 20 United States geographic areas. In the prospective study, participants were assigned to cohorts based on the clinical history participants reported in a screening survey and a study questionnaire. In the prospective study, mobile phlebotomists collected whole blood, serum and a nasopharyngeal or oropharyngeal swab from each participant. Prospective study participants could optionally give additional blood draws and questionnaires over an approximately 2-month period. Before DNA extraction, prospective study blood samples were shipped either frozen or at room temperature. This TCR derives from a woman aged 45 to 65 with acute COVID-19. The sample consisted of PBMCs or T cells enriched from blood (not recorded which).

The nucleotide sequence is given as TGTGCCAGCAGTTACGAGGGGACAGGCAATGAAAAACTGTTTTTT. Protein translation: CASSYEGTGNEKLFF. This chain joins TRBV6-5 to TRBJ1-4; 8 bases in the junction line up with TRBD1. V loses 2 bases at its end and J loses 5 bases; junction bases beyond the gene matches: 4. The CDR3 numbers 15 residues from cysteine through phenylalanine. The only DNA kept is the CDR3, 45 bases in frame from the first base. CDR1 and CDR2 were assigned from the germline V gene as MNHEY and SVGAGI.